The present TCR beta chain was sequenced within a study of T cells in Graves' hyperthyroidism and ophthalmopathy. Study results and caveats: A 13 V-J model separated ophthalmopathy from stable hyperthyroidism. Most thyroid clonotypes with frequency above 0.001 were detected in blood.

Exclusion of patients followed from uncontrolled infection, other autoimmune disease, pregnancy or lactation. Clinical symptoms, serum thyroxine and TRAb, thyroid ultrasound and orbital computed tomography were used for the diagnoses. This CDR3 contains 18 residues. Per the germline V gene, CDR1 is SEHNR and CDR2 is FQNEAQ (reference sequence). V was cut by 2 bases and J by 8 bases, with 24 bases left in between. Amplification yielded TCR beta CDR3 regions, with RNA transcripts as the source. TCR CDR3 regions were first amplified by RT-PCR with HTBI primers. MiXCR was run by TCRdb on the multiplex PCR reads, yielding one entry per CDR3 protein. Here the sample spans a few hundred thousand distinct CDR3 sequences, about 43% being singletons. Notes on this clonotype: Its antigen is unidentified.

This TCR came from an adult woman with Graves' disease, either hyperthyroidism or ophthalmopathy (not recorded which). The sample comprised peripheral blood or thyroid tissue (not recorded which). J is TRBJ1-4 and V is TRBV7-9; D is perhaps TRBD1 (5 bases). DNA for the CDR3: TGTGCCAGCAGCTTATACTCTGAAGACGGGGCAGATGGAGAAAAACTGTTTTTT. Protein sequence: CASSLYSEDGADGEKLFF.